The rows below give T cell receptor beta chains drawn from one sample of a study of STAT3 mutations in large granular lymphocyte leukemia. Clones were read by immunoSEQ multiplex PCR, and TCRdb kept only the in-frame ones, dropping some. The sample shows about 24,000 clones, approximately 94% of them seen only once. Sequenced input: peripheral blood mononuclear cells. These receptors were collected from a man in his forties with T-cell large granular lymphocyte leukemia. Some clones in this sample may be carry-over from other donors' samples. The CDR3 runs from the conserved cysteine through the conserved F or W. The order of the fields is clone size, J gene, V gene, D gene, CDR3 protein, CDR3 DNA. A D gene is named only where the DNA matches it firmly. For some rows the clone size is stated as once, few or many, or as a class when expanded; others skip it.

.,TRBJ2-2,TRBV6-5,TRBD1,CASRQQGAVPGELFF,TGTGCCAGCAGACAGCAGGGGGCCGTGCCCGGGGAGCTGTTTTTT
once,TRBJ1-1,TRBV5-6,.,CASSLDGLTMNTEAFF,TGTGCCAGCAGCTTGGATGGACTGACAATGAACACTGAAGCTTTCTTT
.,TRBJ1-2,TRBV30,.,CAWSRINGYTF,TGTGCCTGGAGTCGGATTAATGGCTACACCTTC
.,TRBJ1-1,TRBV5-1,.,CASSLGGGGVNTEAFF,TGCGCCAGCAGCTTGGGAGGGGGGGGAGTAAACACTGAAGCTTTCTTT
.,TRBJ2-7,TRBV5-6,TRBD1,CASSARGTGFRSHEQYF,TGTGCCAGCAGCGCGCGCGGGACAGGCTTTAGGTCTCACGAGCAGTACTTC
.,TRBJ2-5,TRBV5-4,.,CASSYTDSRETQYF,TGTGCCAGCAGCTACACGGATAGTAGAGAGACCCAGTACTTC
.,TRBJ2-7,TRBV27,TRBD1,CASSPPRGTGNYEQYF,TGTGCCAGCAGCCCTCCACGAGGGACAGGGAACTACGAGCAGTACTTC
.,TRBJ1-2,TRBV7-9,.,CASSFIGGDGYTF,TGTGCCAGCAGCTTTATCGGGGGAGACGGCTACACCTTC
.,TRBJ2-2,TRBV18,.,CASSPPRGTGELFF,TGTGCCAGCTCACCACCGCGGGGCACCGGGGAGCTGTTTTTT
.,TRBJ1-1,TRBV6-6,.,CASSYHSGAEEAFF,TGTGCCAGCAGTTACCATTCGGGGGCAGAAGAAGCTTTCTTT
.,TRBJ1-1,TRBV10-3,.,CASRQWNTEAFF,TGTGCCAGCCGACAGTGGAACACTGAAGCTTTCTTT
.,TRBJ2-2,TRBV6-1,.,CASSALDYTTGELFF,TGTGCCAGCAGTGCTCTCGACTACACGACCGGGGAGCTGTTTTTT
.,TRBJ2-7,TRBV7-9,.,CASSPGYEQYF,TGTGCCAGCAGCCCGGGGTACGAGCAGTACTTC
.,TRBJ1-2,TRBV5-1,.,CASSPGGLPTGYTF,TGCGCCAGCAGCCCTGGAGGACTCCCAACGGGCTACACCTTC
.,TRBJ1-2,TRBV4-3,.,CASSQGDGLRYTF,TGCGCCAGCAGCCAAGGGGACGGTCTCCGCTACACCTTC
.,TRBJ1-4,TRBV28,TRBD1,CASSSGGAANEKLFF,TGTGCCAGCAGCTCAGGGGGCGCAGCTAATGAAAAACTGTTTTTT
.,TRBJ2-3,TRBV27,.,CASSFKASDLSTDTQYF,TGTGCCAGCAGTTTCAAAGCTAGCGACCTATCCACAGATACGCAGTATTTT